This T cell receptor beta chain was obtained from a study of T cells in Graves' hyperthyroidism and ophthalmopathy. Regarding the study as a whole: In blood, most of the thyroid clonotypes expanded above 0.001 were also present. A model of 13 V-J features distinguished ophthalmopathy from stable hyperthyroidism.

CDR1 is MDHEN and CDR2 is SYDVKM in the germline V gene. The CDR3 has 17 residues. J was trimmed by 0 bases and V by 7 bases; bases with no gene match: 10. Stable hyperthyroidism: no ophthalmopathy progression over 18 months of follow-up. Among the patients, aged 18 to 65, hyperthyroidism was newly diagnosed and had lasted under 2 months. The sample holds many counts of this clonotype. Its specificity is not known. Researchers amplified the TCR beta CDR3 regions from RNA transcripts. The study used the HTBI primer set for a first-round RT-PCR of the TCR CDR3. TCRdb ran MiXCR on the multiplex PCR reads and lists one entry per CDR3 protein. The repertoire holds hundreds of thousands of distinct CDR3 sequences, with approximately 13% as singletons.

The sequence came from a woman between 18 and 29 years old with Graves' hyperthyroidism. The chain employs TRBV28 and TRBJ1-5, with 9 bases fitting TRBD1. The source material was blood. CDR3 nucleotide sequence: TGTGCCAGCACCCGAACAGGGGGCGCATATAGCAATCAGCCCCAGCATTTT. Encoded protein: CASTRTGGAYSNQPQHF.